A selection of T cell receptor beta chains follows, all from one sample in a study of T cell responses to AZD1222 COVID-19 vaccine. Assay used: immunoSEQ multiplex PCR; TCRdb lists only in-frame clones, some missing. This repertoire shows 150,000 or so clones, 92% found once; its top ten account for 1% to 1.5%. The sample was peripheral blood, taken 28 days after the second AZD1222 dose. The source is an adult who received the AZD1222 COVID-19 vaccine. The CDR3 runs from the conserved cysteine through the conserved F or W. The D gene is left open where the match is weak. A row's size may be missing; if present it is once, few, many or a size class.

>.|11|.|TRBV20-1|TRBJ1-1
CSAPRGTEAFF
TGCAGTGCCCCCCGGGGCACTGAAGCTTTCTTT
>TRBD2|15|.|TRBV5-1|TRBJ2-1
CASSPGLAGLVEQFF
TGCGCCAGCAGCCCAGGACTAGCGGGGTTGGTTGAGCAGTTCTTC
>.|14|.|TRBV19|TRBJ1-5
CASSSQGGVWPQHF
TGTGCCAGTAGTTCGCAGGGTGGTGTGTGGCCCCAGCATTTT
>.|13|.|TRBV2|TRBJ2-7
CASSQGTSYEQYF
TGTGCCAGCTCCCAGGGGACCTCCTACGAGCAGTACTTC
>.|14|.|TRBV11-1|TRBJ2-2
CASSLGAGTGELFF
TGTGCCAGCAGCCTAGGCGCAGGTACCGGGGAGCTGTTTTTT
>.|16|.|TRBV6-1|TRBJ2-5
CASSEDGGGGGETQYF
TGTGCCAGCAGTGAAGACGGTGGGGGAGGCGGGGAGACCCAGTACTTC
>TRBD1|16|.|TRBV29-1|TRBJ1-3
CSVESHRGASGNTIYF
TGCAGCGTTGAATCCCACAGGGGAGCGTCTGGAAACACCATATATTTT
>.|13|.|TRBV15|TRBJ1-1
CATSRDRGSEAFF
TGTGCCACCAGCAGAGATCGAGGGTCGGAAGCTTTCTTT
>TRBD1|14|.|TRBV27|TRBJ2-3
CASSPDRGTDTQYF
TGTGCCAGCAGTCCGGACAGGGGCACAGATACGCAGTATTTT
>.|14|.|TRBV5-1|TRBJ1-6
CASSLTASDSPLHF
TGCGCCAGCAGCTTGACCGCTAGCGATTCACCCCTCCACTTT
>TRBD1|15|.|TRBV4-3|TRBJ1-2
CASSQDSGQGGGYTF
TGCGCCAGCAGCCAAGATTCGGGGCAGGGGGGCGGCTACACCTTC
>.|13|.|TRBV18|TRBJ2-5
CASSPGGGETQYF
TGTGCCAGCTCACCAGGGGGAGGTGAGACCCAGTACTTC
>.|13|.|TRBV5-1|TRBJ2-5
CASYRGWGETQYF
TGCGCCAGCTACCGGGGCTGGGGGGAGACCCAGTACTTC
>.|15|.|TRBV10-3|TRBJ1-2
CAISNPSSHYYGYTF
TGTGCCATCAGTAATCCCAGCAGCCATTACTATGGCTACACCTTC
>.|14|.|TRBV12-1|TRBJ2-7
CASSPPAHSYEQYF
TGTGCCAGCAGCCCCCCAGCGCACTCCTACGAGCAGTACTTC
>.|16|.|TRBV5-1|TRBJ2-1
CASSLGAGTPYNEQFF
TGCGCCAGCAGCTTGGGAGCCGGCACTCCTTACAATGAGCAGTTCTTC
>.|13|once|TRBV7-8|TRBJ1-3
CASSLVAPNTIYF
TGTGCCAGCAGCTTAGTGGCCCCCAACACCATATATTTT
>.|15|.|TRBV19|TRBJ1-3
CASSIEGVSGNTIYF
TGTGCCAGTAGTATAGAGGGGGTTTCGGGAAACACCATATATTTT
>TRBD1|15|.|TRBV27|TRBJ2-2
CASSLGTDFTGELFF
TGTGCCAGCAGTTTGGGGACAGATTTTACCGGGGAGCTGTTTTTT
>.|16|.|TRBV27|TRBJ2-3
CASSLTGTTSTDTQYF
TGTGCCAGCAGTTTAACCGGGACAACTAGCACAGATACGCAGTATTTT
>.|13|.|TRBV12-3/TRBV12-4|TRBJ2-3
CASIGRELDTQYF
TGTGCCAGCATAGGAAGGGAGTTAGATACGCAGTATTTT
>TRBD2|16|once|TRBV14|TRBJ2-3
CASSPTSGANTDTQYF
TGTGCCAGCAGCCCAACTAGCGGAGCTAACACAGATACGCAGTATTTT
>TRBD1|16|.|TRBV15|TRBJ1-2
CATSRSVETGFEGYTF
TGTGCCACCAGCAGGTCGGTCGAGACAGGGTTTGAAGGCTACACCTTC
>TRBD1|13|.|TRBV29-1|TRBJ2-7
CSVGRDRGGEQYF
TGCAGCGTTGGCCGGGACAGGGGTGGGGAGCAGTACTTC
>.|16|.|TRBV6-1|TRBJ1-4
CASSERGLLTNEKLFF
TGTGCCAGCAGTGAGAGGGGCCTCCTGACTAATGAAAAACTGTTTTTT
>TRBD1|15|.|TRBV7-6|TRBJ2-3
CASSLDRSGTDTQYF
TGTGCCAGCAGCTTGGACAGGTCAGGCACAGATACGCAGTATTTT
>.|16|.|TRBV3-1/TRBV3-2|TRBJ1-2
CASSQDRTAIYYGYTF
TGTGCCAGCAGCCAAGATAGAACAGCTATCTACTATGGCTACACCTTC
>TRBD1|16|.|TRBV4-1|TRBJ1-4
CASSQTGQGVNEKLFF
TGCGCCAGCAGCCAGACCGGACAGGGAGTTAATGAAAAACTGTTTTTT
>.|16|once|TRBV7-2|TRBJ1-5
CASSLGRGRANQPQHF
TGTGCCAGCAGCTTAGGTCGCGGCAGGGCAAATCAGCCCCAGCATTTT
>TRBD1|16|.|TRBV4-3|TRBJ1-2
CASSQVKQGAFYGYTF
TGCGCCAGCAGCCAAGTGAAACAGGGGGCATTCTATGGCTACACCTTC
>.|15|.|TRBV4-1|TRBJ2-6
CASSFGASGANVLTF
TGCGCCAGCAGCTTTGGGGCATCCGGGGCCAACGTCCTGACTTTC
>TRBD2|19|.|TRBV18|TRBJ2-3
CASSPRRLAISIGTDTQYF
TGTGCCAGCTCACCAAGACGACTAGCGATCTCTATCGGGACAGATACGCAGTATTTT
>.|14|.|TRBV28|TRBJ1-6
CASSYEGRNSPLHF
TGTGCCAGCAGTTACGAGGGGAGAAATTCACCCCTCCACTTT
>.|12|.|TRBV28|TRBJ1-2
CASIQGDYGYTF
TGTGCCAGCATCCAGGGTGACTATGGCTACACCTTC